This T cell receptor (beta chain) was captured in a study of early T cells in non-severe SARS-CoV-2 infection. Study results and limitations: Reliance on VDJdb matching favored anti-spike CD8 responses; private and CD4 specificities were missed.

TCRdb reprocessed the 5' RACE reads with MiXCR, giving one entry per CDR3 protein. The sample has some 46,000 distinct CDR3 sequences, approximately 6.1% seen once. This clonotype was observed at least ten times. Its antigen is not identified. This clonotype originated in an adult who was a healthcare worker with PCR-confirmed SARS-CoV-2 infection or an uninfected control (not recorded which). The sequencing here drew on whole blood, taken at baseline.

In nucleotides, the CDR3 is TGTGCCAGCAGTCCCAGGGGGCGAACCCGGGAGCAGTTCTTC. Translation: CASSPRGRTREQFF. The chain couples TRBV6-2 or TRBV6-3 to TRBJ2-1, with TRBD1 identical over 8 bases. From germline, CDR1 is MNHEY and CDR2 SVGEGT. V was pared by 5 bases and J by 10 bases, with 10 bases of the junction left unmatched. This CDR3 contains 14 residues.